This section outlines one TCR beta chain sequence together with its context. Its cognate antigen is unknown. Time point indicated: pre-sensitization, week 0. The treatment denotes: therapeutic diphenylcyclopropenone sensitization with weekly scalp DPC. The entry originates in a study of human T cells and chemical hapten exposure. For the study at large: Patch testing was performed with 0.01% DPC on the upper back, with reading at 6 days. Study results and caveats: Significantly more large CDR3 similarity clusters arose among expanded TCRs than among controls. Having alopecia, donors may respond immunologically unlike healthy people.

Via MiXCR, TCRdb re-called the RACE reads, giving one row per CDR3 protein. This sample has approximately 320,000 distinct CDR3 sequences, with around 5% found just once. The TCR comes from a woman aged 18-29 years with alopecia areata. Some clones in this sample may be carry-over from other donors' samples. The sample was whole blood, taken in connection with sensitization to the hapten diphenylcyclopropenone (DPC).

CDR3 sequence: CASSPQGSLVQTQYF. The CDR3 coding sequence is TGTGCCAGCAGCCCCCAAGGTAGTCTGGTACAGACCCAGTACTTC. This sequence joins TRBV7-2 and TRBJ2-5, with unresolved D. The CDR3 spans 15 residues. V gave up 5 bases and J gave up 6 bases, with 19 bases separating them. Germline V gene lookup returns CDR1 SGHTA and CDR2 FQGNSA. The full variable domain, in which reference TRBV7-2 and TRBJ2-5 provide the parts outside the CDR3, is GAGVSQSPSNKVTEKGKDVELRCDPISGHTALYWYRQSLGQGLEFLIYFQGNSAPDKSGLPSDRFSAERTGGSVSTLTIQRTQQEDSAVYLCASSPQGSLVQTQYFGPGTRLLVL.